Following are 25 T cell receptor beta chains from one sample sequenced in a study of blood T cell repertoires in COVID-19. Profiling relied on immunoSEQ multiplex PCR, and the TCRdb table lists in-frame clones only, not all of them. The table shows about 380,000 clones, with more than 75% occurring only once. The sample taken for sequencing was PBMCs or T cells enriched from blood (not recorded which). Source of these receptors: a woman aged 18 to 35 who had recovered from COVID-19.

This sequence joins TRBV7-2 and TRBJ2-3; possibly TRBD2 for D (5 bases). The V gene's germline CDR1 is SGHTA and CDR2 FQGNSA. V lost 2 bases and J 6 bases, leaving 15 bases between the germline ends. The CDR3 spans 15 residues. The CDR3 spells CASSLLALEADTQYF. CDR3 nucleotide sequence: TGTGCCAGCAGCTTATTAGCGCTGGAGGCGGATACGCAGTATTTT.

The chain is built from TRBV6-5 and TRBJ2-7; possible D gene TRBD2, 5 bases. The CDR3 contains 15 residues. CDR1 is MNHEY, CDR2 SVGAGI, per germline. V dropped 2 bases and J dropped 2 bases, with 13 bases sitting between them. The CDR3 DNA reads as TGTGCCAGCAGTTACCGGCCCGCGGGTCCCTACGAGCAGTACTTC. This encodes CASSYRPAGPYEQYF.

V is TRBV27 and J is TRBJ2-5; 11 bases match TRBD2. The ends lost 3 bases at V and 6 bases at J; junction bases unmatched: 12. The CDR3 consists of 17 residues. Looked up from germline, CDR1 is MNHEY and CDR2 is SMNVEV (reference sequence). The chain's CDR3 is CASSLGASGGLVKTQYF. CDR3 DNA sequence: TGTGCCAGCAGTTTGGGGGCTAGCGGGGGGCTGGTTAAGACCCAGTACTTC.

J is TRBJ1-1 and V is TRBV21-1; the table calls TRBD1, which could not be checked here. TRBV21-1 is shown as a pseudogene. The CDR3 is 16 residues long. The CDR3 sequence is CASSKGRTAMNTEAFF. CDR3 in DNA: TGTGCCAGCAGCAAAGGGAGGACAGCCATGAACACTGAAGCTTTCTTT.

The rearrangement joins TRBV27 to TRBJ2-3; 9 bases fit TRBD2. This CDR3 has 14 amino acids. The V and J ends lost 10 bases and 6 bases, in that order; junction bases with no gene match: 11. The germline V gene encodes CDR1 MNHEY and CDR2 SMNVEV (reference sequence). The CDR3 DNA follows: TGTGCCACCAGACCGGGACTAGCCTCGGATACGCAGTATTTT. Translated, it gives CATRPGLASDTQYF.

This rearrangement joins TRBV10-3 to TRBJ1-3; D remains unclear. V lost 3 bases and J lost 4, with 7 bases in between. The CDR3 spans 13 residues. CDR1 ENHRY and CDR2 SYGVKD come from the germline V gene. This CDR3 is CAISDATGNTIYF. In DNA, the CDR3 is TGTGCCATCAGTGACGCGACAGGAAACACCATATATTTT.

The V gene is TRBV19, the J gene TRBJ2-7; the D is unclear. V lost 4 bases, J lost 4 bases, and 14 bases lay in between. This CDR3 comprises 14 residues. Germline CDR1 and CDR2: LNHDA and SQIVND (reference sequence). The CDR3 protein is CASSTRGQFYEQYF. CDR3 coding DNA: TGTGCCAGTAGTACCCGCGGCCAGTTTTACGAGCAGTACTTC.

This CDR3 is CASSQRTGGKRYSGNTIYF. The CDR3 nucleotides read TGTGCCAGCAGCCAGCGGACAGGGGGAAAACGTTACTCTGGAAACACCATATATTTT. The chain combines TRBV3-1 (or the pseudogene TRBV3-2) with TRBJ1-3; the match to TRBD1 covers 10 bases. V gave up 3 bases and J gave up 0 bases; unmatched junction bases: 11. Germline CDR1 and CDR2: LGHDT and YNNKEL (reference sequence). The CDR3 runs 19 residues.

V usage is TRBV5-1 and J usage is TRBJ1-6; TRBD1 might be the D (6 bases). The CDR3 consists of 18 residues. V lost 3 bases to trimming and J lost 11 bases, with 27 bases between them. Germline assignment: CDR1 SGHRS and CDR2 YFSETQ. The CDR3 spells CASSSSGTISGAGPPLHF. CDR3 sequence (DNA): TGCGCCAGCAGCTCTTCCGGGACAATAAGCGGGGCTGGTCCACCCCTCCACTTT. Supplemented by reference TRBV5-1 and TRBJ1-6, the full variable domain reads KAGVTQTPRYLIKTRGQQVTLSCSPISGHRSVSWYQQTPGQGLQFLFEYFSETQRNKGNFPGRFSGRQFSNSRSEMNVSTLELGDSALYLCASSSSGTISGAGPPLHFGNGTRLTVT.

V and J are TRBV30 and TRBJ1-1; tentative D call: TRBD1 (6 bases). The length of the CDR3 is 15 residues. The V and J ends lost 1 base and 0 bases respectively, with 12 bases between them. Germline V gives CDR1 GTSNPN, CDR2 SVGIG (reference sequence). CDR3 in DNA: TGTGCCTGGAGTGCCTGGGGACACCTGAACACTGAAGCTTTCTTT. Translating gives CAWSAWGHLNTEAFF.

The J gene is TRBJ1-1, the V gene TRBV21-1; TRBD1 is the table's D call, not checked against the DNA. TRBV21-1 is a documented pseudogene. The CDR3 consists of 15 residues. CDR3 residues: CASSKPRTGNTEAFF. CDR3 in DNA: TGTGCCAGCAGCAAACCCCGGACAGGGAACACTGAAGCTTTCTTT.

The genes are TRBV21-1 and TRBJ1-4; the DNA was not compared with TRBD1, the D call given in the table. TRBV21-1 is assigned pseudogene status. The CDR3 loop spans 16 amino acids. The CDR3 region has the DNA TGTGCCAGCAGCCCCCAACAGCACCGTACTAATGAAAAACTGTTTTTT. Its translation is CASSPQQHRTNEKLFF.

This sequence joins TRBV6-5 and TRBJ1-2; a weak D match, TRBD1 (5 bases). V was shortened by 5 bases and J by 8 bases, with 18 bases between the two germline ends. CDR3 length equals 14 residues. Germline CDR1 MNHEY, CDR2 SVGAGI. The CDR3 nucleotides are TGTGCCAGCAGTCCTCAGGGTTCACCCTACGGCTACACCTTC. Translating gives CASSPQGSPYGYTF.

About this clone itself: The same CDR3 is also encoded by other DNA sequences in this sample. The chain recombines TRBV2 with TRBJ1-6; 7 bases align to TRBD1. The CDR3 length is 14 residues. Germline values: CDR1 SNHLY, CDR2 FYNNEI. V was pared by 1 base and J by 8 bases, with 2 bases of the junction left unmatched. This CDR3 reads CASSEDRGYSPLHF. Written as DNA, the CDR3 is TGTGCCAGCAGTGAAGACAGGGGCTATTCACCCCTCCACTTT. The variable domain in full, with the rest retrieved from reference TRBV2 and TRBJ1-6, is EPEVTQTPSHQVTQMGQEVILRCVPISNHLYFYWYRQILGQKVEFLVSFYNNEISEKSEIFDDQFSVERPDGSNFTLKIRSTKLEDSAMYFCASSEDRGYSPLHFGNGTRLTVT.

The CDR3 here is CASSRQGGQETQYF. DNA for the CDR3: TGTGCCAGCAGTCGACAGGGTGGGCAAGAGACCCAGTACTTC. The chain is built from TRBV11-3 and TRBJ2-5, with 7 bases identical to TRBD1. CDR3 length: 14 residues. Germline V lookup: CDR1 SGHNT, CDR2 YENEEA. Trimming took 6 bases from V and 2 from J; bases not matched to a gene: 6.

The chain joins TRBV7-3 to TRBJ1-2; D might be TRBD1 (5 bases). V was clipped by 1 base and J by 8 bases, with 17 bases between them. This CDR3 spans 15 amino acids. Germline loops: CDR1 SGHTA, CDR2 FQGTGA. DNA of the CDR3: TGTGCCAGCAGCTTAAAGGGCGGCAGGGAGGGAGGCTACACCTTC. Translated: CASSLKGGREGGYTF. The complete variable domain, with remaining parts taken from reference TRBV7-3 and TRBJ1-2, reads GAGVSQTPSNKVTEKGKYVELRCDPISGHTALYWYRQSLGQGPEFLIYFQGTGAADDSGLPNDRFFAVRPEGSVSTLKIQRTERGDSAVYLCASSLKGGREGGYTFGSGTRLTVV.

The gene calls are TRBV7-9 and TRBJ1-2; maybe TRBD1 (6 bases). CDR1 is SEHNR and CDR2 is FQNEAQ in the germline V gene (reference sequence). CDR3 length equals 13 residues. V was pared by 5 bases and J by 7 bases, with 14 bases between. CDR3 region: CASSPQGSGGYTF. CDR3 coding DNA: TGTGCCAGCAGCCCCCAGGGGTCCGGTGGCTACACCTTC.

The chain uses TRBV4-1 and TRBJ2-1; 11 bases map to TRBD1. The germline CDR1 and CDR2 sequences are MGHRA and YSYEKL. The CDR3 spans 16 residues. V was pared by 7 bases and J by 7 bases, with 12 bases of the junction left unmatched. The CDR3 loop is CASTSGFGTGGNEQFF. For the CDR3, the DNA is TGCGCCAGCACATCCGGATTCGGGACAGGGGGTAATGAGCAGTTCTTC.

The genes are TRBV3-1 (or the pseudogene TRBV3-2) and TRBJ1-2; D is uncertain. The V gene's germline CDR1 is LGHDT and CDR2 YNNKEL (reference sequence). V lost 11 bases to trimming and J lost 5 bases, with 12 bases between them. This CDR3 contains 11 residues. CDR3 sequence: CAARSGYGYTF. In DNA form, the CDR3 reads TGTGCCGCCAGAAGCGGGTATGGCTACACCTTC.

The gene calls are TRBV6-6 and TRBJ1-3; D call uncertain. The CDR3 loop spans 12 amino acids. Germline CDR1 is MNHNY and CDR2 is SVGAGI (reference sequence). V was pared by 6 bases and J by 2 bases, with 5 bases between. DNA of the CDR3: TGTGCCAGCAGCGGGGCTGGAAACACCATATATTTT. Residues: CASSGAGNTIYF.

J is TRBJ1-1 and V is TRBV10-1, with 7 positions matching TRBD1. The CDR3 is 13 residues long. With 2 bases clipped from V and 7 bases from J, the junction kept 4 bases outside the gene matches. Germline V gene lookup returns CDR1 WNHNN and CDR2 SYGVQD (reference sequence). The CDR3 loop is CASSETGEIEAFF. The CDR3 DNA follows: TGCGCCAGCAGTGAGACAGGGGAAATTGAAGCTTTCTTT.

V gene TRBV29-1 combines with J gene TRBJ2-1, with unresolved D. The germline V gene encodes CDR1 SQVTM and CDR2 ANQGSEA. The V end was cut by 5 bases, the J end by 6 bases, with 11 bases between. The CDR3 covers 12 residues. CDR3 nucleotides: TGCAGCGTTCAATCACATCGCAATGAGCAGTTCTTC. As protein: CSVQSHRNEQFF.

V usage is TRBV19 and J usage is TRBJ1-5; TRBD1 might be the D (5 bases). Between the trimmed V and J ends, which lost 1 base and 10 bases, there was a span of 14 bases. CDR1 LNHDA and CDR2 SQIVND come from the germline V gene (reference sequence). The CDR3 sequence is 14 residues long. CDR3 protein: CASSIASGKFPQHF. In nucleotides, the CDR3 is TGTGCCAGTAGTATAGCTTCAGGGAAGTTCCCCCAGCATTTT.

V usage is TRBV27 and J usage is TRBJ1-1, with D tentatively TRBD1 (5 bases). Trimming pared 6 bases from V and 7 bases from J, leaving 12 bases between. In germline, CDR1 is MNHEY, CDR2 SMNVEV (reference sequence). There are 12 residues in the CDR3. CDR3 in amino acids: CASRIRGGEAFF. CDR3 sequence (DNA): TGTGCCAGCAGAATAAGGGGCGGTGAAGCTTTCTTT.

CDR3 residues: CSVEGDRGGYEQYF. CDR3 DNA sequence: TGCAGCGTCGAGGGCGACAGGGGAGGATACGAGCAGTACTTC. This chain uses TRBV29-1 with TRBJ2-7, with TRBD1 identical over 8 bases. This CDR3 is built from 14 residues. The germline V gene encodes CDR1 SQVTM and CDR2 ANQGSEA. J lost 4 bases, V lost 6 bases, and 11 bases had no gene match.